This TCR beta chain was found in a study of technical replicates of blood from a handful of donors. V was clipped by 5 bases and J by 1 base, with 17 bases between them. The CDR3 extends over 17 amino acids. CDR1 is MDHEN, CDR2 SYDVKM, per germline. Using immunoSEQ multiplex PCR, the repertoire was profiled, and TCRdb retains in-frame clones only, with some absent. The table has fewer than 110,000 clones, just over 95% seen once. V and J are TRBV28 and TRBJ1-4, with D possibly matching TRBD1 (5 bases). Sequences were obtained from T cells isolated from PBMCs. The clonotype was recovered from a human donor in good health. CDR3 amino acids: CASSHGSFGGTNEKLFF. The CDR3 DNA is TGTGCCAGCAGTCACGGGTCCTTCGGGGGAACTAATGAAAAACTGTTTTTT.